This T cell receptor beta chain derives from a study of blood T cell repertoires in COVID-19 (dated by TCRdb to the early 2020s). About the study as a whole: Collaborator samples came from the United States, Italy and Spain and covered acute and convalescent phases of COVID-19. The material from the prospective study consisted of cDNA or gDNA derived from T cells, B-cell-depleted T cells, or PBMCs. The dataset comprised deeply sampled blood TCRbeta repertoires from subjects exposed to, actively infected with, or recovered from COVID-19. The repertoires were released in a freely available public database meant as a resource for research on the immune response to SARS-CoV-2. Samples came from the ongoing ImmuneRACE study (first 160 participants) plus 1,254 subjects from 6 global collaborators. A de-identified subject ID, COVID-19 status, age in years and sex were almost always included in the sample metadata. HLA class I and class II types, where available, came from metadata supplied by the sample provider rather than from assay-based typing. Results the study describes overall, beyond this receptor: How much clinical and demographic metadata was included differed by source and by participant, and the metadata was provided uncurated.

From a lookup of the germline V gene, CDR1 and CDR2 are SGHTA and FQGTGA. The CDR3 has 16 amino acids, counting the end cysteine and phenylalanine. Just the 48-base CDR3 DNA is kept, in frame starting at base 1. Trimming takes 5 bases off V and 4 bases off J; junction bases not matched to a gene: 9. At one collaborating source in Seattle, patients were enrolled during active infection and were followed longitudinally through the course of disease. Whole blood was collected in K2EDTA tubes by collaborating institutions according to the institutions' own protocols. Collaborator samples were shipped for TCRbeta analysis as frozen whole blood, isolated PBMCs, or DNA extracted from either sample type. TCRbeta CDR3 regions were amplified from genomic DNA using the immunoSEQ Assay, a bias-controlled multiplex PCR. The paper's processing steps were these. Nucleated cell counts per sample were estimated from amplification of reference gene primers within the assay. To quantify the absolute abundance of each unique TCRbeta CDR3 rearrangement, sequence reads were collapsed and filtered. For each sample, productive Simpson clonality was calculated by taking the square root of Simpson's diversity index across productive rearrangements. Sourced from immuneACCESS, this table was stored by TCRdb with only in-frame sequences that have V and J called. A share of the clones is absent; for the studies checked, an unresolved V gene accounts for under half, and the remainder has no known explanation. The V and J calls and clone size were taken over from that table, and D and trimming were inferred from the DNA. This sample holds some 200,000 clones; 65% to 90% were observed only once. The leading ten clones occupy about 2.4% of the sample.

As concerns this clone: The specificity of this receptor is unknown. No clone much larger than this one lies a single base away; base qualities are absent.

The sequence was collected from a woman aged 70-85 years with COVID-19, enrolled during active disease. Sequencing was carried out using peripheral blood. The receptor chain draws on TRBV7-3 and TRBJ2-1; TRBD1 aligns with 9 central bases. The CDR3 loop reads CASSARDRVFYNEQFF. Here is the DNA: TGTGCCAGCAGCGCCCGGGACAGGGTATTTTACAATGAGCAGTTCTTC.